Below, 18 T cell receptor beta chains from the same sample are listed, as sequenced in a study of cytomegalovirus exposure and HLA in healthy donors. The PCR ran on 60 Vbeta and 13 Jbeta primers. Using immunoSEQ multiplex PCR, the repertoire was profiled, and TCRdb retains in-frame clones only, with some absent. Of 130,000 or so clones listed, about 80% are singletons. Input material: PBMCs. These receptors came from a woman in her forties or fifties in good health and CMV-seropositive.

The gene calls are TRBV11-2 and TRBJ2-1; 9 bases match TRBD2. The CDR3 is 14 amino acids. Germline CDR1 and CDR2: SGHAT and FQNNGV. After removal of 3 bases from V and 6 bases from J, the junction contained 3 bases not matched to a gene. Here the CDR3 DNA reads TGTGCCAGCAGCTTTGCGGGAGGGCCCAATGAGCAGTTCTTC. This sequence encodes CASSFAGGPNEQFF.

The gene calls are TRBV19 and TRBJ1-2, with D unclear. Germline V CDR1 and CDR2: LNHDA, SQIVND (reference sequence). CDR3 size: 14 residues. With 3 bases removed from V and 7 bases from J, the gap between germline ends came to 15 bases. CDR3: CASSIPAARGGYTF. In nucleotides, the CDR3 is TGTGCCAGTAGTATCCCTGCAGCCCGGGGTGGCTACACCTTC.

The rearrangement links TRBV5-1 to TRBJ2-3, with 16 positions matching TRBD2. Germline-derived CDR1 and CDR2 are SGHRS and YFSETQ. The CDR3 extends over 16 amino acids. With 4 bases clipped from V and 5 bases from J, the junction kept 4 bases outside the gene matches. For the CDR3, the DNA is TGCGCCAGCAGCAAGGGGACTAGCGGGAGGGTAGATACGCAGTATTTT. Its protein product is CASSKGTSGRVDTQYF. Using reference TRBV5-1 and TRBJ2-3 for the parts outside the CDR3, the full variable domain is KAGVTQTPRYLIKTRGQQVTLSCSPISGHRSVSWYQQTPGQGLQFLFEYFSETQRNKGNFPGRFSGRQFSNSRSEMNVSTLELGDSALYLCASSKGTSGRVDTQYFGPGTRLTVL.

CDR3 DNA sequence: TGTGCCAGCAGGTGGACATGGGCGAACACTGAAGCTTTCTTT. This sequence encodes CASRWTWANTEAFF. The rearrangement links TRBV2 to TRBJ1-1; D may be TRBD1 (5 bases). In germline, CDR1 is SNHLY, CDR2 FYNNEI. The CDR3 totals 14 residues. The V end lost 6 bases, the J end lost 1 base, and 12 bases lay between the germline ends.

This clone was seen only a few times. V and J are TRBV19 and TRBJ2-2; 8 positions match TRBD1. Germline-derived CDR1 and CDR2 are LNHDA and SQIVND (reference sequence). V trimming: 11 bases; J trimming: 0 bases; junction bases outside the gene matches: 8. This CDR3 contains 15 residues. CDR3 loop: CAGDRGASNTGELFF. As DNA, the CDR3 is TGTGCCGGAGACAGGGGCGCTTCGAACACCGGGGAGCTGTTTTTT.

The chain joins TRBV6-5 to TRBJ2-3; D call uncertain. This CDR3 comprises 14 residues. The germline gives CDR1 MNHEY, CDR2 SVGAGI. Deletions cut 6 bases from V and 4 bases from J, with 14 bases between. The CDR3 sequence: CASSLNSLPDTQYF. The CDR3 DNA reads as TGTGCCAGCAGCCTCAACTCCCTGCCAGATACGCAGTATTTT.

CDR3 in DNA: TGTGCCAGTAGTAACCCCTGGACAGGGGATCAGCCCCAGCATTTT. The encoded protein is CASSNPWTGDQPQHF. The chain employs TRBV19 and TRBJ1-5; 9 nucleotides agree with TRBD1. Germline CDR1 and CDR2: LNHDA and SQIVND (reference sequence). The V segment lost 4 bases and the J segment 5 bases; nucleotides outside the gene matches: 6. The CDR3 runs to 15 residues.

The CDR3 coding sequence is TGTGCCAGCAGCTCCCTAGAGGGCTATCCCGCCTACGAGCAGTACTTC. It yields the protein CASSSLEGYPAYEQYF. The V gene is TRBV7-9, the J gene TRBJ2-7, with D tentatively TRBD2 (5 bases). The germline CDR1 and CDR2 sequences are SEHNR and FQNEAQ (reference sequence). The CDR3 spans 16 residues. V was clipped by 4 bases and J by 2 bases, with 18 bases between them.

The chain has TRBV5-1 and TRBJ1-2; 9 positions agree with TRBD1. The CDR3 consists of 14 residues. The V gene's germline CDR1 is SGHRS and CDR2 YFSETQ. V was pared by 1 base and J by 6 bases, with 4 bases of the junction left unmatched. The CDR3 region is CASSLRDRVNGYTF. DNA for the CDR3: TGCGCCAGCAGCTTGAGGGACAGGGTAAATGGCTACACCTTC. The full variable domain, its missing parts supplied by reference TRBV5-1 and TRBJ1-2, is KAGVTQTPRYLIKTRGQQVTLSCSPISGHRSVSWYQQTPGQGLQFLFEYFSETQRNKGNFPGRFSGRQFSNSRSEMNVSTLELGDSALYLCASSLRDRVNGYTFGSGTRLTVV.

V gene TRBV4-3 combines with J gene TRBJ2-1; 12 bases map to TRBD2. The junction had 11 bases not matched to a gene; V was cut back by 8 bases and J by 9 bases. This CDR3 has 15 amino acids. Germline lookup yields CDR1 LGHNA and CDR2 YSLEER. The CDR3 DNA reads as TGCGCCAGCCGTCCTGCTAGCGGGAGGGGGGGTGAGCAGTTCTTC. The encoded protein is CASRPASGRGGEQFF.

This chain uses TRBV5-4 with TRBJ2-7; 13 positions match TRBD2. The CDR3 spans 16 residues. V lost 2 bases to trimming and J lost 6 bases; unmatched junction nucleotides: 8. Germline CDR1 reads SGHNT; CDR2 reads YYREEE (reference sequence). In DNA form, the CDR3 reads TGTGCCAGCAGCTTCTCCTGGACTAGCGGGAGACGCGAGCAGTACTTC. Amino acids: CASSFSWTSGRREQYF.

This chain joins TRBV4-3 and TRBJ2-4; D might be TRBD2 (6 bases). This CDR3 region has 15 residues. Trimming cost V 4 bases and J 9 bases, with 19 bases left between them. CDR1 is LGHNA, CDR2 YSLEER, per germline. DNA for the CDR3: TGCGCCAGCAGCCGCAAGAGGCAGGGAGGTTCCATTCAGTACTTC. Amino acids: CASSRKRQGGSIQYF.

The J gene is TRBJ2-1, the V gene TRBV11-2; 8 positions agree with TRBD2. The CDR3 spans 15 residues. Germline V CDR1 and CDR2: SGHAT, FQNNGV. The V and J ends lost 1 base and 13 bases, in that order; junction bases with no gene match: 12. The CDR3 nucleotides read TGTGCCAGCAGCTTAGTACGGGGGGGGCCTGGACGACAGTTCTTC. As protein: CASSLVRGGPGRQFF.

DNA of the CDR3: TGTGCCAGCAGGAGGGACGGGGGTCAGCCCCAGCATTTT. Amino acid sequence: CASRRDGGQPQHF. The gene calls are TRBV2 and TRBJ1-5, with D possibly matching TRBD1 (5 bases). With 6 bases removed from V and 6 bases from J, the gap between germline ends came to 12 bases. The germline V gene encodes CDR1 SNHLY and CDR2 FYNNEI. CDR3 length: 13 amino acids.

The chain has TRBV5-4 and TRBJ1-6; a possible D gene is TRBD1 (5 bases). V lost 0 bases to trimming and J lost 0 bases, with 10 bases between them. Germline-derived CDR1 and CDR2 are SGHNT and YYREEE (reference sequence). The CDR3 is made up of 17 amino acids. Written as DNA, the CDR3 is TGTGCCAGCAGCTTGGGGGGCACGAGCTCCTATAATTCACCCCTCCACTTT. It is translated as CASSLGGTSSYNSPLHF.

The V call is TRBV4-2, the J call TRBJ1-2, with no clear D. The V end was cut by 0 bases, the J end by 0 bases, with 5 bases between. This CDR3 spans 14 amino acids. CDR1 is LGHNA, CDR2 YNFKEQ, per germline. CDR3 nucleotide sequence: TGTGCCAGCAGCCAAGATGCGACTAACTATGGCTACACCTTC. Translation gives CASSQDATNYGYTF.

The CDR3 region is CASSYGGSGYTF. As DNA, the CDR3 is TGTGCCAGCAGTTACGGGGGGTCTGGCTACACCTTC. V gene TRBV6-5 combines with J gene TRBJ1-2; D is perhaps TRBD1 (5 bases). CDR1 is MNHEY, CDR2 SVGAGI, per germline. V was trimmed by 2 bases and J by 7 bases, leaving 8 bases between them. The CDR3 is made up of 12 amino acids.

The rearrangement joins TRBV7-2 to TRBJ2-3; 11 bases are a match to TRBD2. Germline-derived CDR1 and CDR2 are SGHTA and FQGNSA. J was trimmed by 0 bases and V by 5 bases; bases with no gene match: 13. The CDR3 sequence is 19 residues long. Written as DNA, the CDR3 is TGTGCCAGCAGCCCGAGGACTAGCGGGCTGTTCCGTAGCACAGATACGCAGTATTTT. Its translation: CASSPRTSGLFRSTDTQYF.